The next 20 T cell receptor beta chains were all read from a single sample in a study of response to subunit inactivated influenza vaccine. TCRdb called the RT-PCR reads again in MiXCR, with one record for every CDR3 protein. Of approximately 570,000 distinct CDR3 sequences detected, 6% to 9% appear once; the ten largest clones hold 10% to 15%. Material: PBMCs from blood, obtained 23 months after vaccination. All receptors come from a man aged 45 to 70 who received an inactivated influenza vaccine.

In this sample, this clonotype turned up many times. The V gene is TRBV29-1, the J gene TRBJ2-7; 9 nucleotides line up with TRBD2. Germline CDR1 reads SQVTM; CDR2 reads ANQGSEA. CDR3 length: 14 residues. Losses at the gene ends were 6 bases for V and 5 bases for J; bases not matched to a gene: 11. The DNA of the CDR3 is TGCAGCGTCCAAGGGCTAGCGGGATCAAACGAGCAGTACTTC. Its translation is CSVQGLAGSNEQYF.

This clonotype showed up many times. This sequence joins TRBV12-3 or TRBV12-4 and TRBJ1-1, with TRBD1 as a possible D gene (5 bases). CDR3 length: 14 residues. V was trimmed by 3 bases and J by 6 bases, leaving 14 bases between them. CDR3 DNA: TGTGCCAGCAGTTTGAAGGGGCAGTCGGCTGAAGCTTTCTTT. Translation: CASSLKGQSAEAFF.

Ten or more counts support this clonotype. The chain uses TRBV7-2 and TRBJ2-2, with D uncertain. The V and J ends lost 1 base and 5 bases respectively, with 8 bases between them. CDR1 and CDR2 (germline): SGHTA, FQGNSA. This CDR3 has 14 residues. The CDR3: CASSLVPRTGELFF. The CDR3 nucleotides are TGTGCCAGCAGCTTAGTGCCAAGAACCGGGGAGCTGTTTTTT. Full variable domain (outside the CDR3, taken from reference TRBV7-2 and TRBJ2-2): GAGVSQSPSNKVTEKGKDVELRCDPISGHTALYWYRQSLGQGLEFLIYFQGNSAPDKSGLPSDRFSAERTGGSVSTLTIQRTQQEDSAVYLCASSLVPRTGELFFGEGSRLTVL.

The rearrangement joins TRBV29-1 to TRBJ2-5; 9 nucleotides match TRBD1. The CDR3 runs to 14 residues. V lost 4 bases and J lost 4; bases outside the gene matches: 7. Germline CDR1 is SQVTM and CDR2 is ANQGSEA. CDR3 nucleotide sequence: TGCAGCGTTGCGAACAGGGGGCTAGGAGAGACCCAGTACTTC. Amino acid sequence: CSVANRGLGETQYF.

The table lists this clonotype with many counts. The rearrangement uses TRBV7-2 and TRBJ2-3; 9 bases are shared with TRBD2. CDR3 length equals 15 residues. The V and J ends lost 5 bases and 2 bases, in that order; junction bases with no gene match: 5. From germline, CDR1 is SGHTA and CDR2 FQGNSA. In DNA, the CDR3 is TGTGCCAGCAGCCCCGTAGCGGGAGTCACAGATACGCAGTATTTT. This sequence encodes CASSPVAGVTDTQYF.

The sample holds a few counts of this clonotype. V usage is TRBV27 and J usage is TRBJ2-5; weak D call: TRBD2 (5 bases). This CDR3 comprises 14 residues. The germline V gene encodes CDR1 MNHEY and CDR2 SMNVEV (reference sequence). V was trimmed by 5 bases and J by 5 bases, leaving 15 bases between them. CDR3 DNA sequence: TGTGCCAGCAGTAGGCTCGGGATGTGGGAGACCCAGTACTTC. It specifies CASSRLGMWETQYF.

This clonotype was picked up a small number of times. The chain carries TRBV12-3 or TRBV12-4 and TRBJ1-4; D uncertain. V was cut by 3 bases and J by 8 bases, with 16 bases left in between. The CDR3 is 15 amino acids. The CDR3, as DNA: TGTGCCAGCAGTTTTCGAGAGCGCCTTCGCGAAAAACTGTTTTTT. Translation gives CASSFRERLREKLFF.

V and J are TRBV2 and TRBJ2-7; tentative D call: TRBD1 (5 bases). This CDR3 is built from 13 residues. With 3 bases removed from V and 7 bases from J, the gap between germline ends came to 13 bases. CDR1 SNHLY and CDR2 FYNNEI come from the germline V gene. The CDR3 nucleotides are TGTGCCAGCAGTGAGCGGCAGGGTCAGGAGCAGTACTTC. As protein: CASSERQGQEQYF. The full variable domain, rest sourced from reference TRBV2 and TRBJ2-7, is EPEVTQTPSHQVTQMGQEVILRCVPISNHLYFYWYRQILGQKVEFLVSFYNNEISEKSEIFDDQFSVERPDGSNFTLKIRSTKLEDSAMYFCASSERQGQEQYFGPGTRLTVT.

This clonotype occurred many times. The rearrangement links TRBV12-3 or TRBV12-4 to TRBJ2-1, with 10 nucleotides matching TRBD2. This CDR3 has 15 residues. With V trimmed by 2 bases and J by 4 bases, 2 bases remained unmatched. CDR3 in DNA: TGTGCCAGCAGTTTAATGACTAGCGGGTACAATGAGCAGTTCTTC. Its translation is CASSLMTSGYNEQFF.

This clonotype was detected only a few times. The chain combines TRBV2 with TRBJ1-5; D unclear. CDR3 length: 15 residues. V lost 3 bases and J 4 bases, leaving 13 bases between the germline ends. The germline gives CDR1 SNHLY, CDR2 FYNNEI. CDR3 sequence: CASSERQARNQPQHF. Written as DNA, the CDR3 is TGTGCCAGCAGTGAGCGGCAGGCTCGTAATCAGCCCCAGCATTTT.

This clonotype was seen more than once but under ten times. The J gene is TRBJ2-5, the V gene TRBV5-1, with D possibly TRBD1 on 6 matching bases. Germline assignment: CDR1 SGHRS and CDR2 YFSETQ. There are 15 residues in the CDR3. The germline V and J ends were trimmed by 2 bases and 5 bases, with 16 bases remaining between them. CDR3 in DNA: TGCGCCAGCAGCTTACAGGGCCCCAATTTTGAGACCCAGTACTTC. Translating it yields CASSLQGPNFETQYF.

The chain links TRBV4-1 to TRBJ2-1, with 9 bases identical to TRBD2. The ends lost 2 bases at V and 15 bases at J; junction bases unmatched: 8. CDR1 is MGHRA, CDR2 YSYEKL, per germline. The CDR3 runs 13 residues. In DNA, the CDR3 is TGCGCCAGCAGCCAAAGCCTAGCGGGGAGGAGGTTCTTC. Encoded protein: CASSQSLAGRRFF.

This clonotype was seen at least ten times. The chain recombines TRBV12-3 or TRBV12-4 with TRBJ2-1, with D possibly matching TRBD2 (6 bases). V was shortened by 6 bases and J by 6 bases, with 21 bases between the two germline ends. The CDR3 is made up of 16 amino acids. The chain's CDR3 is CASSPPSAPSGNEQFF. The CDR3 coding sequence is TGTGCCAGCAGCCCCCCTAGCGCCCCCTCGGGCAATGAGCAGTTCTTC.

This clonotype was recorded a few times. The V call is TRBV5-1, the J call TRBJ2-3; perhaps TRBD2 as D (5 bases). The V gene lost 4 bases and the J gene lost 8 bases, with 14 bases spanning the gap. The CDR3 consists of 13 residues. Germline-derived CDR1 and CDR2 are SGHRS and YFSETQ. CDR3 protein: CASSGTGETTQYF. CDR3 DNA sequence: TGCGCCAGCAGCGGTACTGGGGAGACTACGCAGTATTTT. Full variable domain (rest looked up from reference TRBV5-1 and TRBJ2-3): KAGVTQTPRYLIKTRGQQVTLSCSPISGHRSVSWYQQTPGQGLQFLFEYFSETQRNKGNFPGRFSGRQFSNSRSEMNVSTLELGDSALYLCASSGTGETTQYFGPGTRLTVL.

This clonotype was found a few times. The V call is TRBV5-5, the J call TRBJ1-2; no clear D. Deletions cut 0 bases from V and 7 bases from J, with 19 bases between. Germline CDR1 and CDR2: SGHKS and YYEKEE (reference sequence). The length of the CDR3 is 16 residues. In DNA, the CDR3 is TGTGCCAGCAGCTTGGAGGGATCGAATTCAAAAAGTGGCTACACCTTC. Protein sequence: CASSLEGSNSKSGYTF.

Ten or more counts support this clonotype. The CDR3 protein is CASSLDGGPPGMDTQYF. CDR3 DNA: TGTGCCAGCAGCTTAGACGGCGGTCCCCCTGGGATGGATACGCAGTATTTT. This sequence joins TRBV7-3 and TRBJ2-3, with no clear D. From germline, CDR1 is SGHTA and CDR2 FQGTGA. CDR3 length: 17 amino acids. V lost 2 bases and J 6 bases, leaving 21 bases between the germline ends.

This clonotype was seen many times. The J gene is TRBJ2-2, the V gene TRBV12-3 or TRBV12-4, with unresolved D. V lost 7 bases and J lost 9, with 18 bases in between. This CDR3 comprises 14 residues. This CDR3 is CASKPALENRELFF. CDR3 nucleotides: TGTGCCAGCAAGCCTGCGCTAGAAAATAGGGAGCTGTTTTTT.

The chain couples TRBV25-1 to TRBJ2-1; 9 positions match TRBD1. The CDR3 is made up of 15 amino acids. The junction had 9 bases not matched to a gene; V was cut back by 5 bases and J by 7 bases. Germline values: CDR1 MGHDK, CDR2 SYGVNS. The CDR3 DNA follows: TGTGCCAGCAGTCCTCGGACAGGGGAGAGGAATGAGCAGTTCTTC. It yields the protein CASSPRTGERNEQFF.

This chain uses TRBV29-1 with TRBJ2-5, with D perhaps TRBD2 (5 bases). The CDR3 runs 12 residues. Between the trimmed V and J ends, which lost 6 bases and 5 bases, there was a span of 13 bases. Germline assignment: CDR1 SQVTM and CDR2 ANQGSEA. CDR3 coding DNA: TGCAGCGTGCTTACGGGCGGGGAGACCCAGTACTTC. Its protein product is CSVLTGGETQYF.

In this sample, this clonotype turned up many times. This chain uses TRBV4-3 with TRBJ2-2, with D perhaps matching TRBD2 (7 bases). The CDR3 consists of 16 residues. Germline V lookup: CDR1 LGHNA, CDR2 YSLEER. The V and J ends lost 2 bases and 8 bases respectively, with 18 bases between them. The DNA for the CDR3 is TGCGCCAGCAGCCAATTTTGGGGGGGGCCACCGGGGGAGCTGTTTTTT. It codes for CASSQFWGGPPGELFF.